This entry concerns a single T cell receptor (beta chain). Its antigen is unknown. Primers: 60 Vbeta forward and 13 Jbeta reverse. Assay: immunoSEQ multiplex PCR; the TCRdb copy retains only in-frame clones and omits some. The table includes approximately 170,000 clones, about four fifths detected once. These data belong to a study of cytomegalovirus exposure and HLA in healthy donors. The study's findings and limits: Further analysis was carried out later, and it showed several of the most significant clusters appearing linked to common viral pathogens. Exclusion as indistinguishable affected some V segments, including TRBV6-2 and TRBV6-3.

Germline V CDR1 and CDR2: SGHTA, FQGTGA. V lost 5 bases and J lost 0, with 8 bases in between. The CDR3 has 15 amino acids. This chain joins TRBV7-3 and TRBJ1-6; D remains ambiguous. Sequenced sample: PBMCs. The source of this sequence is a male donor in good health and CMV-seronegative. CDR3 sequence: CASSQDSSYNSPLHF. The CDR3, as DNA: TGTGCCAGCAGCCAAGATAGCTCCTATAATTCACCCCTCCACTTT.